A selection of T cell receptor beta chains follows, all from one sample in a study of radiotherapy plus CTLA-4 blockade in lung cancer. Sequenced by immunoSEQ multiplex PCR; TCRdb stores in-frame clones only, minus some. The sample contains about 120,000 clones, just under 90% of which appear only once. This material consisted of peripheral blood, taken from a patient treated with radiotherapy plus ipilimumab. These receptors were collected from a human donor with non-small cell lung cancer that progressed on radiotherapy plus ipilimumab. The CDR3 runs from the conserved cysteine through the conserved F or W. The order of the fields is D gene, V gene, clone size, J gene, CDR3 DNA, CDR3 protein. The D gene is left open where the match is weak. Clone size, where shown, is once, few, many, or a class for clones that have expanded.

d_call: TRBD2
v_call: TRBV5-4
clone_size: .
j_call: TRBJ2-7
cdr3_nt: TGTGCCAGCAGCTTGGGTAGCGGGAGGGCCTCCGAGCAGTACTTC
cdr3_aa: CASSLGSGRASEQYF

d_call: .
v_call: TRBV5-1
clone_size: .
j_call: TRBJ2-2
cdr3_nt: TGCGCCAGCACTTCAGGGGACAACACCGGGGAGCTGTTTTTT
cdr3_aa: CASTSGDNTGELFF

d_call: TRBD2
v_call: TRBV4-1
clone_size: .
j_call: TRBJ2-5
cdr3_nt: TGCGCCAGCAGCCATGGGGGGGGGCAAGAGACCCAGTACTTC
cdr3_aa: CASSHGGGQETQYF

d_call: .
v_call: TRBV18
clone_size: .
j_call: TRBJ1-1
cdr3_nt: TGTGCCAGCTCAATAACAGTGCGAGGGGCGAACACTGAAGCTTTCTTT
cdr3_aa: CASSITVRGANTEAFF

d_call: TRBD1
v_call: TRBV14
clone_size: .
j_call: TRBJ2-3
cdr3_nt: TGTGCCAGCAGACGACAGGGGGGCACAGATACGCAGTATTTT
cdr3_aa: CASRRQGGTDTQYF

d_call: .
v_call: TRBV7-6
clone_size: .
j_call: TRBJ2-7
cdr3_nt: TGTGCCAGCAGCCCCCACGGGCCTTACGAGCAGTACTTC
cdr3_aa: CASSPHGPYEQYF

d_call: .
v_call: TRBV6-6
clone_size: .
j_call: TRBJ2-1
cdr3_nt: TGTGCCAGCAGGGCCAGGGAGGCCTCCTACAATGAGCAGTTCTTC
cdr3_aa: CASRAREASYNEQFF

d_call: .
v_call: TRBV18
clone_size: .
j_call: TRBJ2-4
cdr3_nt: TGTGCCAGCTCACCACGGGACAAAATTAACGTCAACATTCAGTACTTC
cdr3_aa: CASSPRDKINVNIQYF

d_call: .
v_call: TRBV5-1
clone_size: .
j_call: TRBJ2-7
cdr3_nt: TGCGCCAGCACCCCGGGCCCGTCAGGAACAGTCAGCGCCTACGAGCAGTACTTC
cdr3_aa: CASTPGPSGTVSAYEQYF

d_call: .
v_call: TRBV5-8
clone_size: .
j_call: TRBJ1-1
cdr3_nt: TGTGCCAGCAGCTTGAGGGACGGACAGAACACTGAAGCTTTCTTT
cdr3_aa: CASSLRDGQNTEAFF

d_call: .
v_call: TRBV11-2
clone_size: few
j_call: TRBJ2-5
cdr3_nt: TGTGCCAGCAGCTCGAGGTCCGGGTACGGCCGCGAGACCCAGTACTTC
cdr3_aa: CASSSRSGYGRETQYF

d_call: .
v_call: TRBV7-2
clone_size: .
j_call: TRBJ1-5
cdr3_nt: TGTGCCAGCAGCCAAACCATTGATCAGCCCCAGCATTTT
cdr3_aa: CASSQTIDQPQHF

d_call: .
v_call: TRBV28
clone_size: .
j_call: TRBJ1-2
cdr3_nt: TGTGCCAGCAGTTTAATAGCAGGGACCTATGGCTACACCTTC
cdr3_aa: CASSLIAGTYGYTF

d_call: TRBD2
v_call: TRBV7-9
clone_size: few
j_call: TRBJ2-2
cdr3_nt: TGTGCCAGCAGACAGGGACTAGCGTTCGTCGACACCGGGGAGCTGTTTTTT
cdr3_aa: CASRQGLAFVDTGELFF

d_call: .
v_call: TRBV21-1
clone_size: .
j_call: TRBJ1-1
cdr3_nt: TGTGCCAGCAGCCCAGGGGGAGGGGGAGGGACTGAAGCTTTCTTT
cdr3_aa: CASSPGGGGGTEAFF

d_call: TRBD2
v_call: TRBV4-1
clone_size: once
j_call: TRBJ2-7
cdr3_nt: TGCGCCAGCAGCGCTAGCGGGTTGGGCCGCCGGGGCGAGCAGTACTTC
cdr3_aa: CASSASGLGRRGEQYF

d_call: .
v_call: TRBV5-1
clone_size: .
j_call: TRBJ2-6
cdr3_nt: TGCGCCAGCAGGCTCTCGGCCCCCTCTGGGGCCAACGTCCTGACTTTC
cdr3_aa: CASRLSAPSGANVLTF

d_call: .
v_call: TRBV7-8
clone_size: once
j_call: TRBJ2-2
cdr3_nt: TGTGCCAGCAGCTTGCTTCAGTCTATGAACACCGGGGAGCTGTTTTTT
cdr3_aa: CASSLLQSMNTGELFF

d_call: .
v_call: TRBV6-1
clone_size: .
j_call: TRBJ2-1
cdr3_nt: TGTGCCAGCAGTGAAGTGGGAGGGGGGACCTACAATGAGCAGTTCTTC
cdr3_aa: CASSEVGGGTYNEQFF

d_call: .
v_call: TRBV5-4
clone_size: .
j_call: TRBJ2-3
cdr3_nt: TGTGCCAGCAGTATGGACAGCACAGATACGCAGTATTTT
cdr3_aa: CASSMDSTDTQYF

d_call: .
v_call: TRBV2
clone_size: .
j_call: TRBJ1-5
cdr3_nt: TGTGCCAGCATGAGGGAGGAAAATCAGCCCCAGCATTTT
cdr3_aa: CASMREENQPQHF

d_call: .
v_call: TRBV5-1
clone_size: .
j_call: TRBJ2-7
cdr3_nt: TGCGCCAGCAGCTTGGACGGGACAACTCCCTACGAGCAGTACTTC
cdr3_aa: CASSLDGTTPYEQYF

d_call: TRBD2
v_call: TRBV4-1
clone_size: .
j_call: TRBJ2-5
cdr3_nt: TGCGCCAGCAGCCAAGGAGGCGGGGGGTACCAAGAGACCCAGTACTTC
cdr3_aa: CASSQGGGGYQETQYF

d_call: .
v_call: TRBV2
clone_size: .
j_call: TRBJ1-2
cdr3_nt: TGTGCCAGCAGCCAGGTCCCGCCCCAAGGCTACACCTTC
cdr3_aa: CASSQVPPQGYTF

d_call: .
v_call: TRBV5-1
clone_size: .
j_call: TRBJ2-7
cdr3_nt: TGCGCCAGCAGCTTCTCCCGAACGACCGAGCAGTACTTC
cdr3_aa: CASSFSRTTEQYF

d_call: TRBD2
v_call: TRBV10-2
clone_size: once
j_call: TRBJ2-7
cdr3_nt: TGCGCCAGCAAACCACTAGCGGCACTCTACGAGCAGTACTTC
cdr3_aa: CASKPLAALYEQYF

d_call: .
v_call: TRBV5-1
clone_size: once
j_call: TRBJ2-3
cdr3_nt: TGCGCCAGCAGCTTTAGCCGGGCAGGGGGCACAGATACGCAGTATTTT
cdr3_aa: CASSFSRAGGTDTQYF

d_call: .
v_call: TRBV5-4
clone_size: .
j_call: TRBJ1-2
cdr3_nt: TGTGCCAGCAGCCCCGTGACCGAGACAGGCCCGATCTATGGCTACACCTTC
cdr3_aa: CASSPVTETGPIYGYTF

d_call: .
v_call: TRBV7-8
clone_size: .
j_call: TRBJ2-7
cdr3_nt: TGTGCCAGCAGCTTAGCGACGGGGGCGATCTACTACGAGCAGTACTTC
cdr3_aa: CASSLATGAIYYEQYF

d_call: TRBD2
v_call: TRBV18
clone_size: .
j_call: TRBJ2-3
cdr3_nt: TGTGCCAGCTTGGGACTAGCGGGAGATACGCAGTATTTT
cdr3_aa: CASLGLAGDTQYF

d_call: TRBD1
v_call: TRBV6-1
clone_size: .
j_call: TRBJ2-7
cdr3_nt: TGTGCCAGCAGTGTTGCAGGGGGTTACTACGAGCAGTACTTC
cdr3_aa: CASSVAGGYYEQYF

d_call: .
v_call: TRBV9
clone_size: .
j_call: TRBJ2-1
cdr3_nt: TGTGCCAGCAGCAACCAGCAACGGGAGGAGCAGTTCTTC
cdr3_aa: CASSNQQREEQFF

d_call: .
v_call: TRBV2
clone_size: .
j_call: TRBJ1-2
cdr3_nt: TGTGCCAGCAGTGTTCAGGCAGGGCTTAACTATGGCTACACCTTC
cdr3_aa: CASSVQAGLNYGYTF

d_call: .
v_call: TRBV5-1
clone_size: .
j_call: TRBJ1-1
cdr3_nt: TGCGCCAGCAGCCCGTTTTTGGGGACTGAAGCTTTCTTT
cdr3_aa: CASSPFLGTEAFF

d_call: TRBD1
v_call: TRBV29-1
clone_size: .
j_call: TRBJ2-7
cdr3_nt: TGCAGCGTTGAGGGACAGAACTACGAGCAGTACTTC
cdr3_aa: CSVEGQNYEQYF

d_call: TRBD1
v_call: TRBV19
clone_size: .
j_call: TRBJ1-2
cdr3_nt: TGTGCCAGTAGGGGAACAGGGGATGTTGGCTACACCTTC
cdr3_aa: CASRGTGDVGYTF

d_call: .
v_call: TRBV7-2
clone_size: .
j_call: TRBJ2-7
cdr3_nt: TGTGCCAGCAGCTTAGAGGAGACTAGACTGGAAAGGCAGTACTTC
cdr3_aa: CASSLEETRLERQYF

d_call: .
v_call: TRBV6-1
clone_size: .
j_call: TRBJ1-1
cdr3_nt: TGTGCCAGCAGTGACTCAACGGGCCTGGGCACTGAAGCTTTCTTT
cdr3_aa: CASSDSTGLGTEAFF

d_call: .
v_call: TRBV5-1
clone_size: once
j_call: TRBJ2-7
cdr3_nt: TGCGCCAGCAGCTACGGTCTGCCTGGCGAGGAGCAGTACTTC
cdr3_aa: CASSYGLPGEEQYF

d_call: .
v_call: TRBV6-6
clone_size: once
j_call: TRBJ2-1
cdr3_nt: TGTGCCAGCAGCCCCGGGCCACCACGCTGGGGATTCTTC
cdr3_aa: CASSPGPPRWGFF

d_call: .
v_call: TRBV5-1
clone_size: .
j_call: TRBJ2-1
cdr3_nt: TGCGCCAGCAGCCCTAGGCTGGGAGGCCCTTCCAATGAGCAGTTCTTC
cdr3_aa: CASSPRLGGPSNEQFF

d_call: TRBD1
v_call: TRBV5-1
clone_size: once
j_call: TRBJ2-2
cdr3_nt: TGCGCCAGCAGCAGGGGACAGGCGGAGCTGTTTTTT
cdr3_aa: CASSRGQAELFF

d_call: TRBD1
v_call: TRBV7-2
clone_size: .
j_call: TRBJ1-4
cdr3_nt: TGTGCCAGCAGCCCACAGGGGAGTAATGAAAAACTGTTTTTT
cdr3_aa: CASSPQGSNEKLFF

d_call: TRBD1
v_call: TRBV19
clone_size: .
j_call: TRBJ2-1
cdr3_nt: TGTGCCACCAACACCGGGACAGGGGGACATGAGCAGTTCTTC
cdr3_aa: CATNTGTGGHEQFF

d_call: .
v_call: TRBV5-1
clone_size: .
j_call: TRBJ2-5
cdr3_nt: TGCGCCAGCAGCCGCACCGGACAGCAAGAGGCCCAGTACTTC
cdr3_aa: CASSRTGQQEAQYF

d_call: TRBD1
v_call: TRBV7-9
clone_size: .
j_call: TRBJ1-2
cdr3_nt: TGTGCCAGCAGCTTAAGGGACAGCAGTGTTCAGCACTATGGCTACACCTTC
cdr3_aa: CASSLRDSSVQHYGYTF

d_call: .
v_call: TRBV2
clone_size: .
j_call: TRBJ2-7
cdr3_nt: TGTGCCAGCAGGGCCATGAAGCAGGGAAGTTACGAGCAGTACTTC
cdr3_aa: CASRAMKQGSYEQYF

d_call: TRBD2
v_call: TRBV5-1
clone_size: .
j_call: TRBJ2-5
cdr3_nt: TGCGCCAGCAGCTTGGGTGTTAGCGGGAACCCCGAGACCCAGTACTTC
cdr3_aa: CASSLGVSGNPETQYF

d_call: .
v_call: TRBV7-2
clone_size: .
j_call: TRBJ2-1
cdr3_nt: TGTGCCAGCAGGGGGACCGGGACCTCCGTCAATGAGCAGTTCTTC
cdr3_aa: CASRGTGTSVNEQFF

d_call: TRBD2
v_call: TRBV7-3
clone_size: .
j_call: TRBJ2-2
cdr3_nt: TGTGCCAGCAGCTTGGGACTAGCGGGAGCCGGGGAGCTGTTTTTT
cdr3_aa: CASSLGLAGAGELFF

d_call: .
v_call: TRBV7-9
clone_size: .
j_call: TRBJ1-1
cdr3_nt: TGTGCCAGCAGCTCGGCAGGGGCCGGTCCTGAAGCTTTCTTT
cdr3_aa: CASSSAGAGPEAFF

d_call: .
v_call: TRBV6-5
clone_size: .
j_call: TRBJ2-7
cdr3_nt: TGTGCCAGCAGTTACTCGTACAGCTCCTACGAGCAGTACTTC
cdr3_aa: CASSYSYSSYEQYF

d_call: .
v_call: TRBV2
clone_size: once
j_call: TRBJ1-5
cdr3_nt: TGTGCCAGCAGTGAGGTCCGAGACGTGCAGCCCCAGCATTTT
cdr3_aa: CASSEVRDVQPQHF

d_call: .
v_call: TRBV5-1
clone_size: .
j_call: TRBJ1-1
cdr3_nt: TGCGCCAGCAGCCCGGGTCCGGGGTTGAACACTGAAGCTTTCTTT
cdr3_aa: CASSPGPGLNTEAFF

d_call: .
v_call: TRBV7-9
clone_size: .
j_call: TRBJ2-7
cdr3_nt: TGTGCCAGCAGCCTTTCCCGCCCCTTGGGCTACGAGCAGTACTTC
cdr3_aa: CASSLSRPLGYEQYF

d_call: .
v_call: TRBV27
clone_size: .
j_call: TRBJ2-7
cdr3_nt: TGTGCCAGCAGCCCGTTGGCAACTACCGAGCAGTACTTC
cdr3_aa: CASSPLATTEQYF

d_call: TRBD2
v_call: TRBV9
clone_size: .
j_call: TRBJ2-7
cdr3_nt: TGTGCCAGCAGCGTAGGGTTTAGCGGGAGGGAAGAGCAGTACTTC
cdr3_aa: CASSVGFSGREEQYF

d_call: TRBD2
v_call: TRBV5-1
clone_size: .
j_call: TRBJ2-7
cdr3_nt: TGCGCCAGCAGCTTCGGGCTAGCGGGCTTTAGCTCCTACGAGCAGTACTTC
cdr3_aa: CASSFGLAGFSSYEQYF

d_call: .
v_call: TRBV6-5
clone_size: .
j_call: TRBJ2-1
cdr3_nt: TGTGCCAGCAGTTACGCTCAGGTGGGGTCCTACAATGAGCAGTTCTTC
cdr3_aa: CASSYAQVGSYNEQFF

d_call: .
v_call: TRBV27
clone_size: .
j_call: TRBJ2-1
cdr3_nt: TGTGCCAGCAGTTACCCAGGGGATGAGCAGTTCTTC
cdr3_aa: CASSYPGDEQFF